This passage covers 20 T cell receptor beta chains from one sample sequenced in a study of blood T cell repertoires in COVID-19. Produced via immunoSEQ multiplex PCR; TCRdb's table is partial and in-frame only. The repertoire holds some 50,000 clones, with almost 85% as singletons. The material sequenced was peripheral blood. These receptors all come from a woman older than 75 with acute or convalescent COVID-19.

J is TRBJ2-1 and V is TRBV9; D gene ambiguous. The CDR3 is made up of 16 amino acids. CDR1 and CDR2 (germline): SGDLS, YYNGEE. The V and J ends lost 4 bases and 9 bases respectively, with 23 bases between them. CDR3: CASSPPSPHGLSEQFF. The CDR3 DNA reads TGTGCCAGCAGCCCACCTAGTCCCCATGGGTTAAGTGAGCAGTTCTTC.

The chain links TRBV24-1 to TRBJ2-3; 7 bases align to TRBD2. CDR3 length equals 13 residues. CDR1 and CDR2 from the germline V gene are KGHDR and SFDVKD. After removal of 4 bases from V and 5 bases from J, the junction contained 2 bases not matched to a gene. For the CDR3, the DNA is TGTGCCACCAGTGAGCCTAGCGGAGATACGCAGTATTTT. This codes for CATSEPSGDTQYF.

The chain uses TRBV30 and TRBJ1-6; no reliable D call. Germline loops: CDR1 GTSNPN, CDR2 SVGIG (reference sequence). The ends were cut back, 4 bases at V and 3 bases at J, with 7 bases in the middle. The CDR3 loop spans 13 amino acids. In nucleotides, the CDR3 is TGTGCCTGGATCGCTAGCTATAATTCACCCCTCCACTTT. It encodes CAWIASYNSPLHF.

This clone has only one observation. The genes are TRBV7-8 and TRBJ2-1; 7 nucleotides match TRBD1. Germline V lookup: CDR1 SGHVS, CDR2 FQNEAQ. This CDR3 is 16 amino acids long. V gave up 5 bases and J gave up 2 bases; unmatched junction bases: 9. CDR3 bases: TGTGCCAGCAGCACCGGGACAGCTGTCACCTACAATGAGCAGTTCTTC. Amino acids: CASSTGTAVTYNEQFF.

CDR3 nucleotides: TGTGCCAGCAGTCCCCGACAGGGAATGAACACTGAAGCTTTCTTT. Its translation: CASSPRQGMNTEAFF. The chain joins TRBV28 to TRBJ1-1, with 7 positions matching TRBD1. The CDR3 runs 15 residues. J was trimmed by 0 bases and V by 5 bases; bases with no gene match: 6. Germline values: CDR1 MDHEN, CDR2 SYDVKM.

This chain uses TRBV5-1 with TRBJ2-7; 9 bases match TRBD2. This CDR3 has 16 residues. Germline lookup yields CDR1 SGHRS and CDR2 YFSETQ. The V segment lost 4 bases and the J segment 2 bases; nucleotides outside the gene matches: 10. The CDR3 region has the DNA TGCGCCAGCAGCCCGACCGTAGCGGGGGTTCCCTACGAGCAGTACTTC. Amino acids: CASSPTVAGVPYEQYF.

This clone has only one observation. The CDR3 coding sequence is TGTGCCAGCAGTCCAGTAACTAGCGGCTACGAGCAGTACTTC. This translates into CASSPVTSGYEQYF. The genes are TRBV11-2 and TRBJ2-7; 8 bases map to TRBD2. After removal of 6 bases from V and 3 bases from J, the junction contained 7 bases not matched to a gene. The CDR3 extends over 14 amino acids. In germline, CDR1 is SGHAT, CDR2 FQNNGV.

A remark on this clone: At one end, the junction sequence differs from germline, possibly due to a read error. The chain is built from TRBV30 and TRBJ2-2; 9 bases are shared with TRBD1. CDR3 length equals 14 residues. In germline, CDR1 is GTSNPN, CDR2 SVGIG (reference sequence). This CDR3 is CAWPGQGNTGKLFF. The DNA of the CDR3 is TGTGCCTGGCCTGGACAGGGGAACACCGGGAAGCTGTTTTTT.

The rearrangement links TRBV19 to TRBJ2-5, with 10 bases fitting TRBD1. The junction had 10 bases not matched to a gene; V was cut back by 5 bases and J by 4 bases. The germline V gene has CDR1 LNHDA and CDR2 SQIVND (reference sequence). The CDR3 runs 16 residues. The CDR3 loop reads CASSPRQGARRETQYF. DNA of the CDR3: TGTGCCAGTAGTCCCCGACAGGGGGCGCGTAGAGAGACCCAGTACTTC.

The chain combines TRBV6-1 with TRBJ1-1; no firm D call. V was shortened by 2 bases and J by 1 base, with 14 bases between the two germline ends. This CDR3 has 16 residues. Germline V gives CDR1 MNHNS, CDR2 SASEGT. The CDR3 sequence is CASSELGSRGNTEAFF. DNA of the CDR3: TGTGCCAGCAGTGAATTAGGTTCCCGGGGGAACACTGAAGCTTTCTTT.

V usage is TRBV19 and J usage is TRBJ1-5; TRBD1 matches 8 bases. V was pared by 4 bases and J by 7 bases, with 9 bases of the junction left unmatched. This CDR3 is 15 amino acids long. CDR1 is LNHDA and CDR2 is SQIVND in the germline V gene (reference sequence). The CDR3 here is CASSKRGQGDQPQHF. Written as DNA, the CDR3 is TGTGCCAGTAGTAAACGCGGACAGGGCGACCAGCCCCAGCATTTT.

The chain couples TRBV27 to TRBJ1-2, with a tentative D call TRBD1 (6 bases). The CDR3 totals 15 residues. Looked up from germline, CDR1 is MNHEY and CDR2 is SMNVEV (reference sequence). Between the trimmed V and J ends, which lost 0 bases and 4 bases, there was a span of 12 bases. The chain's CDR3 is CASSLSGQYRYGYTF. CDR3 in DNA: TGTGCCAGCAGTTTATCCGGACAGTATCGCTATGGCTACACCTTC.

The chain has TRBV5-5 and TRBJ1-5; TRBD1 matches 10 bases. This CDR3 contains 16 residues. Germline-derived CDR1 and CDR2 are SGHKS and YYEKEE (reference sequence). Germline trimming cut 4 bases from V and 3 bases from J; bases unmatched to any gene: 7. The CDR3: CASSGWTGGYNQPQHF. CDR3 coding DNA: TGTGCCAGCAGCGGTTGGACAGGGGGATACAATCAGCCCCAGCATTTT.

The chain is built from TRBV2 and TRBJ1-1; no reliable D call. Looked up from germline, CDR1 is SNHLY and CDR2 is FYNNEI. Trimming took 4 bases from V and 1 from J, leaving 10 bases between them. The CDR3 sequence is 14 residues long. CDR3: CASSVRNSNTEAFF. DNA for the CDR3: TGTGCCAGCAGTGTGCGGAACTCGAACACTGAAGCTTTCTTT.

The chain has TRBV3-1 (or the pseudogene TRBV3-2) and TRBJ2-1; no clear D gene. CDR1 is LGHDT, CDR2 YNNKEL, per germline (reference sequence). This CDR3 has 13 amino acids. Trimming removed 1 base from V and 5 bases from J, with 6 bases in between. The CDR3 DNA sequence: TGTGCCAGCAGCCAAGTTATAGACAATGAGCAGTTCTTC. Translating it yields CASSQVIDNEQFF.

The J gene is TRBJ2-5, the V gene TRBV10-2; D possibly corresponds to TRBD1 (6 bases). The CDR3 extends over 13 amino acids. The V end lost 8 bases, the J end lost 0 bases, and 10 bases lay between the germline ends. Germline assignment: CDR1 WSHSY and CDR2 SAAADI. The CDR3 DNA reads TGCGCCAGCGTGGACAGCAACCAAGAGACCCAGTACTTC. It translates to CASVDSNQETQYF.

The chain links TRBV3-1 (or the pseudogene TRBV3-2) to TRBJ1-4, with 9 nucleotides matching TRBD1. Germline V CDR1 and CDR2: LGHDT, YNNKEL (reference sequence). The CDR3 is 16 amino acids. V lost 0 bases to trimming and J lost 10 bases; unmatched junction nucleotides: 9. The CDR3 sequence: CASSQDGAQGAGKLFF. In DNA, the CDR3 is TGTGCCAGCAGCCAAGATGGTGCACAGGGGGCAGGAAAACTGTTTTTT.

The CDR3 nucleotides are TGTGCCAGCAGTTCCGGGACAGGGGGTTATGGCTACACCTTC. Translating gives CASSSGTGGYGYTF. V and J are TRBV2 and TRBJ1-2; 11 bases are shared with TRBD1. CDR1 and CDR2 (germline): SNHLY, FYNNEI. V shed 5 bases and J 5 bases; nucleotides not matched to a gene: 4. CDR3 length: 14 amino acids.

This clone was counted a few times. This rearrangement joins TRBV3-1 (or the pseudogene TRBV3-2) to TRBJ2-2, with 7 bases lining up with TRBD2. The CDR3 consists of 13 residues. Germline V gene sequence: CDR1 LGHDT, CDR2 YNNKEL (reference sequence). V lost 4 bases to trimming and J lost 4 bases; unmatched junction nucleotides: 0. The DNA for the CDR3 is TGTGCCAGCAGCCGGGGGGGCACCGGGGAGCTGTTTTTT. Translation: CASSRGGTGELFF.

The chain has TRBV7-6 and TRBJ1-3; D not resolved. The CDR3 runs 16 residues. The V end was cut by 1 base, the J end by 0 bases, with 10 bases between. Germline CDR1 and CDR2: SGHVS and FNYEAQ. CDR3 nucleotide sequence: TGTGCCAGCAGCTTAGTAGGTCAGGCCTCTGGAAACACCATATATTTT. Its translation is CASSLVGQASGNTIYF.